The 4 T cell receptor beta chains listed next were all sequenced from one sample in a study of HIV-infected patients and healthy controls. One entry per CDR3 protein results from TCRdb running MiXCR on the 5' RACE reads. The sample has 18,000 or so distinct CDR3 sequences, roughly 19% seen once. Sequenced material: CD8+ T cells from blood. The receptors derive from a human donor in good health.

The chain employs TRBV7-8 and TRBJ2-1, with TRBD2 identical over 12 bases. Germline V gene lookup returns CDR1 SGHVS and CDR2 FQNEAQ. V dropped 4 bases and J dropped 7; count of bases not matched to a gene: 8. The CDR3 is made up of 16 amino acids. The CDR3 is CASSYNLAGGTNEQFF. DNA of the CDR3: TGTGCCAGCAGCTACAATCTAGCGGGAGGGACTAATGAGCAGTTCTTC.

This clonotype came up a few times. The chain couples TRBV30 to TRBJ1-2; 10 bases are shared with TRBD1. With 4 bases clipped from V and 6 bases from J, the junction kept 5 bases outside the gene matches. From germline, CDR1 is GTSNPN and CDR2 SVGIG (reference sequence). This CDR3 comprises 13 residues. The DNA for the CDR3 is TGTGCCTGGAATGGGGGACAGGGGCATGGCTACACCTTC. Its translation: CAWNGGQGHGYTF.

V gene TRBV3-1 combines with J gene TRBJ2-1, with D perhaps TRBD1 or TRBD2 (5 bases each). CDR3 length: 15 residues. Per the germline V gene, CDR1 is LGHDT and CDR2 is YNNKEL (reference sequence). Trimming stripped 0 bases from V and 3 bases from J, with 9 bases between. The CDR3 protein is CASSQDRDHYNEQFF. The CDR3 nucleotides are TGTGCCAGCAGCCAAGACCGGGACCACTACAATGAGCAGTTCTTC.

In this sample, this clonotype turned up many times. The chain links TRBV27 to TRBJ2-6; D not certain. The V end lost 8 bases, the J end lost 2 bases, and 4 bases lay between the germline ends. From germline, CDR1 is MNHEY and CDR2 SMNVEV (reference sequence). The CDR3 has 12 amino acids. For the CDR3, the DNA is TGTGCCAGCGCGGCTGGGGCCAACGTCCTGACTTTC. Amino acid sequence: CASAAGANVLTF.